This T cell receptor beta chain stems from a study of blood T cell repertoires in COVID-19. Study-wide context: The United States, Italy and Spain supplied acute and convalescent COVID-19 samples.

The sample holds a few counts of this clone. The CDR3 covers 16 residues. After removal of 0 bases from V and 4 bases from J, the junction contained 6 bases not matched to a gene. Germline CDR1 is SGHTA and CDR2 is FQGNSA. Cohort allocation depended upon clinical history that participants reported. Either two negative PCRs, clearance, or symptom resolution qualified Cohort 3 donors as recovered. Data came from immunoSEQ multiplex PCR; TCRdb stores just in-frame clones and leaves some out. The table records nearly 400,000 clones, under 90% of them present only once. This chain connects TRBV7-2 to TRBJ1-2; 9 bases are a match to TRBD1. The TCR comes from a woman aged 25-40 years who had recovered from COVID-19. The sample comprised PBMCs or T cells enriched from blood (not recorded which). The CDR3 spells CASSLAGQGRSYGYTF. CDR3 in DNA: TGTGCCAGCAGCTTAGCGGGACAGGGACGGAGCTATGGCTACACCTTC.